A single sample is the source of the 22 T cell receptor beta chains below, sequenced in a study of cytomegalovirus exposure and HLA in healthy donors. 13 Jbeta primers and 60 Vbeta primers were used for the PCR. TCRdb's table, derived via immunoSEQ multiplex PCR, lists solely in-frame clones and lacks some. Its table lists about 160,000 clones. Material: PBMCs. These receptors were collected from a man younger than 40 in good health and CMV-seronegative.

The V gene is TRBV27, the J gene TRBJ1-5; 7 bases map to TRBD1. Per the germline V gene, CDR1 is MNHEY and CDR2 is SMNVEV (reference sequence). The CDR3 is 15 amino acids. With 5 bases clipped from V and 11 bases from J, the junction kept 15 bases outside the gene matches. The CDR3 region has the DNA TGTGCCAGCAGTCGCGACAGGGCCCAAGGGTCGGCCCAGCATTTT. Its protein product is CASSRDRAQGSAQHF.

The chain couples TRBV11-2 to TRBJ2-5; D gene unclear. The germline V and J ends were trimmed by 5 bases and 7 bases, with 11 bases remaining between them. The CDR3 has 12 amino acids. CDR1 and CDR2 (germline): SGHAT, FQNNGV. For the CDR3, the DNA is TGTGCCAGCAGCCTCGACTCGGGGACCCAGTACTTC. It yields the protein CASSLDSGTQYF.

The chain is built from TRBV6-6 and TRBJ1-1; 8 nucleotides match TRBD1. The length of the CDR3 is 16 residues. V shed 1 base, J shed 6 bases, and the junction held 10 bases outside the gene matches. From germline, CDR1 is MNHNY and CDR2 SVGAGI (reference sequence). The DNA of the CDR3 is TGTGCCAGCAGTTACTGGACCAGGGGGCGCGTTCCTGAAGCTTTCTTT. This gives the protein CASSYWTRGRVPEAFF.

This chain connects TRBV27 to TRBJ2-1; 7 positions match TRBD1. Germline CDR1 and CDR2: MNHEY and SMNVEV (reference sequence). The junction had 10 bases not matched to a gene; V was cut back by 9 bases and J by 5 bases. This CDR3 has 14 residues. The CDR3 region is CASRQGISDNEQFF. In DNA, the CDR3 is TGTGCCAGTCGACAGGGAATTTCGGACAATGAGCAGTTCTTC.

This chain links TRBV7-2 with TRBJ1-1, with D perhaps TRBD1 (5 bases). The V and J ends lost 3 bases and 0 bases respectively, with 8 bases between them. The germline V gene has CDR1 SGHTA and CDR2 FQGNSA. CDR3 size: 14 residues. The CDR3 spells CASSFDSLNTEAFF. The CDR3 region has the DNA TGTGCCAGCAGCTTCGACAGCTTGAACACTGAAGCTTTCTTT.

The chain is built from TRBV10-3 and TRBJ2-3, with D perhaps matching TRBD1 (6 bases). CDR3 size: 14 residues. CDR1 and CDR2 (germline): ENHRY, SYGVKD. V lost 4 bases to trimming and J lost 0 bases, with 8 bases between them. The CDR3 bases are TGTGCCATCAGTGGGCAGGGGAGCACAGATACGCAGTATTTT. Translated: CAISGQGSTDTQYF.

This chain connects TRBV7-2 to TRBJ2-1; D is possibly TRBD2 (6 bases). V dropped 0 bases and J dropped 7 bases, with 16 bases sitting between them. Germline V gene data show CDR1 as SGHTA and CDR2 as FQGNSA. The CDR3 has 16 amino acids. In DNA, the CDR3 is TGTGCCAGCAGCTTAGCGGCGACTAGTTCGTGGAATGAGCAGTTCTTC. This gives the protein CASSLAATSSWNEQFF.

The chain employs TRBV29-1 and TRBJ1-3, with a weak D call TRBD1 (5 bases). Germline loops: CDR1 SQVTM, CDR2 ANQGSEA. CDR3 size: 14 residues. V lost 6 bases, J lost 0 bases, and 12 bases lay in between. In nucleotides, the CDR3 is TGCAGCGTCAAGTGGGGCCACTCTGGAAACACCATATATTTT. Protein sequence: CSVKWGHSGNTIYF.

The CDR3 loop reads CASGLGQLTDTQYF. CDR3 sequence (DNA): TGTGCTAGTGGTTTGGGACAGCTCACAGATACGCAGTATTTT. This chain links TRBV12-5 with TRBJ2-3; D might be TRBD1 (5 bases). CDR1 LGHNT and CDR2 FRNRAP come from the germline V gene. The CDR3 extends over 14 amino acids. V gave up 1 base and J gave up 2 bases, with 7 bases separating them.

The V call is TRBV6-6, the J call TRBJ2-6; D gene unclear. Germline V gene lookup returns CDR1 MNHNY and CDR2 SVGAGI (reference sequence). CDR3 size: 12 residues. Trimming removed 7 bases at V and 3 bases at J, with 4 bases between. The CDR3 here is CASNGGANVLTF. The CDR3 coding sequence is TGTGCCAGCAACGGTGGGGCCAACGTCCTGACTTTC.

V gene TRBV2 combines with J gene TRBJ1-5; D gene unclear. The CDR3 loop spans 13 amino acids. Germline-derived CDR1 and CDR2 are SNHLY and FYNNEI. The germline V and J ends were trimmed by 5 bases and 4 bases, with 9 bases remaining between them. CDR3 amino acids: CASSLTINQPQHF. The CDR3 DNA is TGTGCCAGCAGTCTAACGATAAATCAGCCCCAGCATTTT.

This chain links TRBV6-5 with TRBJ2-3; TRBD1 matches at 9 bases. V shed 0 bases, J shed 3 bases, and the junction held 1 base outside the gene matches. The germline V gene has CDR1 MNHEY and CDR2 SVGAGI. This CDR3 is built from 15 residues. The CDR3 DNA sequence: TGTGCCAGCAGTTACTCCGGGACAGGGACAGATACGCAGTATTTT. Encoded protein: CASSYSGTGTDTQYF.

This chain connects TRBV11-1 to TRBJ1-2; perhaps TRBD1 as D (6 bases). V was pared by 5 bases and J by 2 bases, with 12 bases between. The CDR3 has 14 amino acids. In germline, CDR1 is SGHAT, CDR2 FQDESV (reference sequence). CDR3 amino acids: CASSKYRENYGYTF. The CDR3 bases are TGTGCCAGCAGCAAATACAGGGAAAACTATGGCTACACCTTC.

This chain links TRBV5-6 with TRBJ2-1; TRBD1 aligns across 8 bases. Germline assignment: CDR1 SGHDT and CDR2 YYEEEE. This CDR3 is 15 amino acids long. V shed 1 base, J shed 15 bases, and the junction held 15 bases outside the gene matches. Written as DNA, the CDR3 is TGTGCCAGCAGCTTGCGTCGGACAGGGATGAGGTCTGGGTTCTTC. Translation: CASSLRRTGMRSGFF.

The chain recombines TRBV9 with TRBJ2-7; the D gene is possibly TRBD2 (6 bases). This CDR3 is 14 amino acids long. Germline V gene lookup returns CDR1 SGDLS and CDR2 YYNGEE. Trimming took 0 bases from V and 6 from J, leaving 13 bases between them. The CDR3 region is CASSVGSSGFEQYF. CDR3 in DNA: TGTGCCAGCAGCGTAGGGAGTAGCGGTTTCGAGCAGTACTTC. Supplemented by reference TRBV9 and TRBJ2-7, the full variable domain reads DSGVTQTPKHLITATGQRVTLRCSPRSGDLSVYWYQQSLDQGLQFLIQYYNGEERAKGNILERFSAQQFPDLHSELNLSSLELGDSALYFCASSVGSSGFEQYFGPGTRLTVT.

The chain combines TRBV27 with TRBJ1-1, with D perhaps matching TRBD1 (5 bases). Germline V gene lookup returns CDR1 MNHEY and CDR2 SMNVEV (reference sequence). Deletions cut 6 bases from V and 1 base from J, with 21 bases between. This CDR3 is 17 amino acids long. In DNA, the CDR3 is TGTGCCAGCAGCAACCAAGGGGCGGGGTACGGGAACACTGAAGCTTTCTTT. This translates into CASSNQGAGYGNTEAFF.

CDR3 protein: CASSLRVHGTSGQETQYF. The CDR3 DNA is TGTGCCAGCAGTTTAAGGGTGCATGGGACTAGCGGACAAGAGACCCAGTACTTC. The J gene is TRBJ2-5, the V gene TRBV27; 11 bases map to TRBD2. This CDR3 is 18 amino acids long. CDR1 and CDR2 from the germline V gene are MNHEY and SMNVEV (reference sequence). The V gene end was trimmed by 2 bases and the J gene end by 2 bases; junction bases not matched to a gene: 10.

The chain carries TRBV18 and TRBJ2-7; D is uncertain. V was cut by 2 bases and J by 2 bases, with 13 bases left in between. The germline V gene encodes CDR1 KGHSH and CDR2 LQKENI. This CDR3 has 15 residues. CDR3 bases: TGTGCCAGCTCACCAGCAGGTCCTACTCCCTACGAGCAGTACTTC. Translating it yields CASSPAGPTPYEQYF. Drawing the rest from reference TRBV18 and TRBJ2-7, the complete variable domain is NAGVMQNPRHLVRRRGQEARLRCSPMKGHSHVYWYRQLPEEGLKFMVYLQKENIIDESGMPKERFSAEFPKEGPSILRIQQVVRGDSAAYFCASSPAGPTPYEQYFGPGTRLTVT.

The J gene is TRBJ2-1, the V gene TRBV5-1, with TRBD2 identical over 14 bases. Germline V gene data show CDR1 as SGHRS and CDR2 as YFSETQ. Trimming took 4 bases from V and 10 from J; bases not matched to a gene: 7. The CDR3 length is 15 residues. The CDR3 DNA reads TGCGCCAGCAGCCCGGGACTAGCGGGAGATGGAGAGCAGTTCTTC. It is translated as CASSPGLAGDGEQFF.

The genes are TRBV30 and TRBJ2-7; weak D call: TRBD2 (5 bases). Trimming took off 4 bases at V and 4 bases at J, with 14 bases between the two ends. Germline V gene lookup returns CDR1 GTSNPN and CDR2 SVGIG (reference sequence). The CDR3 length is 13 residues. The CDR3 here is CAWIRGDLYEQYF. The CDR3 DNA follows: TGTGCCTGGATACGGGGAGACCTTTACGAGCAGTACTTC.

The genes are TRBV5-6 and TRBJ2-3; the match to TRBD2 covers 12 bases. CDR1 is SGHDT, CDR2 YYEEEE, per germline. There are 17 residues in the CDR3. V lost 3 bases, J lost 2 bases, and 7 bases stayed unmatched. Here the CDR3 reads CASSWTSGIPTTDTQYF. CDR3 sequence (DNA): TGTGCCAGCAGCTGGACTAGCGGGATACCTACCACAGATACGCAGTATTTT.

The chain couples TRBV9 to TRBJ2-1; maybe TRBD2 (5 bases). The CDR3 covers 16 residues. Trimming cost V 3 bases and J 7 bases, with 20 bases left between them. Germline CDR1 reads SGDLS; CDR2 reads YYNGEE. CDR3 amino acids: CASSERGRGHENEQFF. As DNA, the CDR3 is TGTGCCAGCAGCGAACGGGGTAGAGGGCACGAGAATGAGCAGTTCTTC.